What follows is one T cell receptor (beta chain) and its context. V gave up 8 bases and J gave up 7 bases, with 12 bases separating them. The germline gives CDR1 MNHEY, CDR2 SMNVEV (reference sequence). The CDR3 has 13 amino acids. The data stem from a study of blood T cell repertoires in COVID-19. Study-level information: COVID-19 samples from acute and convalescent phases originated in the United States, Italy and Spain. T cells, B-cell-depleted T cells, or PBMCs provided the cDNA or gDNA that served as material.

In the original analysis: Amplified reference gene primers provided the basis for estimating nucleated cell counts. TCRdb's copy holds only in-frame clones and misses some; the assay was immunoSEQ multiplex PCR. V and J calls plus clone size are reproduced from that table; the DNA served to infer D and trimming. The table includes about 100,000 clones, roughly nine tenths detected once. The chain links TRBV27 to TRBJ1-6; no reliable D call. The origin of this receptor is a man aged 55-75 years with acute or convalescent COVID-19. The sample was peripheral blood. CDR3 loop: CASRPFENSPLHF. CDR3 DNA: TGTGCCAGCCGTCCCTTTGAGAATTCACCCCTCCACTTT.